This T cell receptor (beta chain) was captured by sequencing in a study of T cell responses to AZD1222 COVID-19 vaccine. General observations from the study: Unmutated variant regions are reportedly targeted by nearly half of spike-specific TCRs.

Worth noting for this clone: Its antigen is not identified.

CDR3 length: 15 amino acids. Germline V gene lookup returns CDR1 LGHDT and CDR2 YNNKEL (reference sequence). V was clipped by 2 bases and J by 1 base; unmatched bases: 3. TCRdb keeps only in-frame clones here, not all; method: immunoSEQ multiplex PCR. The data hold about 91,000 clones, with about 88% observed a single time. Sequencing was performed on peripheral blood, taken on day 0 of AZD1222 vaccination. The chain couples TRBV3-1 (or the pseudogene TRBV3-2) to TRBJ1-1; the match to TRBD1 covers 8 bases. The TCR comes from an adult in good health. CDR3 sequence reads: CASSQPGTGNTEAFF. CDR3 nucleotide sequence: TGTGCCAGCAGCCAACCCGGGACAGGGAACACTGAAGCTTTCTTT.